Following are 19 T cell receptor beta chains from one sample sequenced in a study of T-cell memory formation after mild COVID-19. Via MiXCR, TCRdb re-called the 5' RACE reads, giving one row per CDR3 protein. The table lists roughly 350,000 distinct CDR3 sequences, around 13% of them singletons. The sample was PBMCs or a T cell subset sorted from them (not recorded which). The source of these receptors is a man between 18 and 29 years old who had mild COVID-19 (a few samples of this study predate the infection). Cell type and time point are not known.

The CDR3 coding sequence is TGTGCCACCAGTGATGGGATGAAGGGTAGCAATGAGCAGTTCTTC. This gives the protein CATSDGMKGSNEQFF. The J gene is TRBJ2-1, the V gene TRBV24-1, with no clear D. V was trimmed by 3 bases and J by 6 bases, leaving 14 bases between them. The CDR3 spans 15 residues. Germline V gene sequence: CDR1 KGHDR, CDR2 SFDVKD.

The V gene is TRBV5-4, the J gene TRBJ2-2; D might be TRBD1 (6 bases). V was clipped by 0 bases and J by 3 bases, with 15 bases between them. Per germline, CDR1 SGHNT and CDR2 YYREEE (reference sequence). CDR3 length: 17 residues. Here the CDR3 DNA reads TGTGCCAGCAGCTTGGGACGGGACACCCAAGACACCGGGGAGCTGTTTTTT. Protein sequence: CASSLGRDTQDTGELFF.

The rearrangement links TRBV29-1 to TRBJ1-1, with TRBD1 as a possible D gene (5 bases). The CDR3 is 11 amino acids. CDR1 is SQVTM, CDR2 ANQGSEA, per germline. The V gene lost 7 bases and the J gene lost 4 bases, with 10 bases spanning the gap. The CDR3 loop reads CSASRGTEAFF. The CDR3 DNA reads as TGCAGCGCCTCGAGGGGCACTGAAGCTTTCTTT.

V usage is TRBV20-1 and J usage is TRBJ1-1, with a possible D match to TRBD1 (6 bases). The germline V gene has CDR1 DFQATT and CDR2 SNEGSKA (reference sequence). V was trimmed by 5 bases and J by 0 bases, leaving 10 bases between them. The CDR3 sequence is 13 residues long. The CDR3 nucleotides read TGCAGTGCTGCCAGGGACATGAACACTGAAGCTTTCTTT. Translating it yields CSAARDMNTEAFF.

This clonotype has ten or more counts. The chain combines TRBV5-6 with TRBJ2-7; D is perhaps TRBD1 or TRBD2 (6 bases each). The CDR3 has 14 residues. Per the germline V gene, CDR1 is SGHDT and CDR2 is YYEEEE. V was clipped by 1 base and J by 3 bases, with 11 bases between them. CDR3 in amino acids: CASSLWGAIYEQYF. In nucleotides, the CDR3 is TGTGCCAGCAGCTTGTGGGGGGCCATCTACGAGCAGTACTTC.

The chain carries TRBV12-3 or TRBV12-4 and TRBJ1-5, with unresolved D. Deletions cut 3 bases from V and 5 bases from J, with 8 bases between. This CDR3 is 13 amino acids long. For the CDR3, the DNA is TGTGCCAGCAGTTTTGTTCAGGATCAGCCCCAGCATTTT. Amino acids: CASSFVQDQPQHF.

This clonotype has only a few counts. V usage is TRBV6-5 and J usage is TRBJ2-2, with D tentatively TRBD1 (6 bases). V lost 5 bases and J lost 0, with 10 bases in between. Per germline, CDR1 MNHEY and CDR2 SVGAGI. The CDR3 is 15 residues long. CDR3 sequence (DNA): TGTGCCAGCAGTCACGACAGGCCGAACACCGGGGAGCTGTTTTTT. It encodes CASSHDRPNTGELFF.

This clonotype was observed a few times. The gene calls are TRBV7-3 and TRBJ2-1; no clear D gene. Trimming pared 4 bases from V and 3 bases from J, leaving 7 bases between. CDR3 size: 13 residues. Looked up from germline, CDR1 is SGHTA and CDR2 is FQGTGA. The CDR3 DNA reads TGTGCCAGCAGCTCGTACAGCTACAATGAGCAGTTCTTC. It yields the protein CASSSYSYNEQFF.

The J gene is TRBJ2-7, the V gene TRBV7-9; 10 nucleotides line up with TRBD1. V dropped 1 base and J dropped 6; count of bases not matched to a gene: 6. The CDR3 consists of 15 residues. Germline assignment: CDR1 SEHNR and CDR2 FQNEAQ (reference sequence). The CDR3 bases are TGTGCCAGCAGCTTAGAGGGGACAGGGGTTAGCGAGCAGTACTTC. Translated, it gives CASSLEGTGVSEQYF.

The rearrangement uses TRBV5-6 and TRBJ2-1; no firm D call. Per the germline V gene, CDR1 is SGHDT and CDR2 is YYEEEE. Trimming left V 3 bases short and J 9 bases short, with 10 bases between. This CDR3 region has 12 residues. This CDR3 reads CASSWNPVEQFF. The CDR3, as DNA: TGTGCCAGCAGCTGGAACCCGGTTGAGCAGTTCTTC.

The chain combines TRBV5-1 with TRBJ2-2; the match to TRBD2 covers 12 bases. CDR1 and CDR2 from the germline V gene are SGHRS and YFSETQ. This CDR3 contains 16 residues. J gave up 6 bases and V 5 bases, and 8 bases lay outside the gene matches. CDR3: CASRRPGLAGSGELFF. DNA for the CDR3: TGCGCCAGCAGACGCCCAGGACTAGCGGGGTCCGGGGAGCTGTTTTTT.

This clonotype occurred a few times. The V gene is TRBV2, the J gene TRBJ2-1, with 10 bases fitting TRBD2. Germline values: CDR1 SNHLY, CDR2 FYNNEI. The CDR3 has 14 amino acids. Trimming removed 6 bases from V and 6 bases from J; junction bases left unmatched: 5. DNA for the CDR3: TGTGCCAGCAGAGGGCTAGCGGGGGTCAATGAGCAGTTCTTC. Translated: CASRGLAGVNEQFF.

The chain employs TRBV29-1 and TRBJ2-1, with a tentative D call TRBD2 (6 bases). Trimming took off 5 bases at V and 0 bases at J, with 11 bases between the two ends. Germline V lookup: CDR1 SQVTM, CDR2 ANQGSEA. CDR3 length: 14 amino acids. DNA for the CDR3: TGCAGCGTTTCTGCGGGGAGCTCCTACAATGAGCAGTTCTTC. Translating gives CSVSAGSSYNEQFF.

In its sample, this clonotype was seen many times. The chain employs TRBV7-2 and TRBJ1-5; no reliable D call. The V gene's germline CDR1 is SGHTA and CDR2 FQGNSA. V lost 2 bases and J 0 bases, leaving 8 bases between the germline ends. CDR3 length equals 15 residues. The CDR3 sequence: CASSLKYYSNQPQHF. The CDR3 nucleotides read TGTGCCAGCAGCTTAAAGTATTATAGCAATCAGCCCCAGCATTTT. Combining the CDR3 with reference TRBV7-2 and TRBJ1-5 gives the whole variable domain GAGVSQSPSNKVTEKGKDVELRCDPISGHTALYWYRQSLGQGLEFLIYFQGNSAPDKSGLPSDRFSAERTGGSVSTLTIQRTQQEDSAVYLCASSLKYYSNQPQHFGDGTRLSIL.

This clonotype was detected a few times. The chain combines TRBV7-2 with TRBJ2-1; 12 bases match TRBD2. CDR1 SGHTA and CDR2 FQGNSA come from the germline V gene. The CDR3 is 16 amino acids. J was trimmed by 10 bases and V by 1 base; bases with no gene match: 8. The CDR3, as DNA: TGTGCCAGCAGCTTAGACTCTAGCGGGGGGGCAACCGAGCAGTTCTTC. Encoded protein: CASSLDSSGGATEQFF.

This clonotype was found a few times. This rearrangement joins TRBV5-1 to TRBJ2-5; D is perhaps TRBD2 (6 bases). Looked up from germline, CDR1 is SGHRS and CDR2 is YFSETQ. The CDR3 sequence is 14 residues long. Trimming removed 4 bases from V and 4 bases from J, with 14 bases in between. The CDR3 sequence is CASSPRLGGETQYF. DNA for the CDR3: TGCGCCAGCAGCCCGCGACTAGGCGGAGAGACCCAGTACTTC.

This clonotype has a count of ten or more. The chain uses TRBV9 and TRBJ2-1; the D is unclear. The V end lost 0 bases, the J end lost 3 bases, and 4 bases lay between the germline ends. CDR3 length equals 13 residues. The germline V gene has CDR1 SGDLS and CDR2 YYNGEE. The CDR3: CASSVGNYNEQFF. The CDR3 DNA reads TGTGCCAGCAGCGTAGGAAACTACAATGAGCAGTTCTTC.

The rearrangement links TRBV12-3 or TRBV12-4 to TRBJ2-2; D is possibly TRBD1 (6 bases). Trimming removed 3 bases from V and 7 bases from J, with 12 bases in between. The CDR3 extends over 14 amino acids. CDR3 in amino acids: CASSLAGVGGELFF. The CDR3 DNA sequence: TGTGCCAGCAGTTTGGCAGGGGTTGGCGGGGAGCTGTTTTTT.

This clonotype was recorded many times. CDR3 coding DNA: TGTGCCAGCAGCTTTTCTGGCCCGGATTCTAACACCATATATTTT. Encoded protein: CASSFSGPDSNTIYF. The rearrangement uses TRBV7-9 and TRBJ1-3; D gene ambiguous. The CDR3 has 15 amino acids. Germline lookup yields CDR1 SEHNR and CDR2 FQNEAQ (reference sequence). Trimming left V 3 bases short and J 7 bases short, with 16 bases between.